Each of the 9 T cell receptor beta chains below was sequenced from the same sample in a study of radiation and T cells in renal cell carcinoma. Produced via immunoSEQ multiplex PCR; TCRdb's table is partial and in-frame only. Of 70,000 or so clones listed, 82% were seen once; the top ten hold approximately 6%. Time point meaning: blood 2 weeks post-SBRT. Treatment denoted: 15 Gy SBRT to primary tumor, nephrectomy 4 weeks later. Specimen: blood, collected from a patient whose treatment included radiotherapy and nephrectomy. The source of these receptors is a man aged 55 to 69 with renal cell carcinoma.

This clone was seen more than once but under ten times. V and J are TRBV4-1 and TRBJ2-7; possible D gene TRBD1, 6 bases. CDR1 is MGHRA, CDR2 YSYEKL, per germline. The CDR3 length is 15 residues. The V end lost 2 bases, the J end lost 0 bases, and 11 bases lay between the germline ends. CDR3 bases: TGCGCCAGCAGCCAACCAACAGGGAGCTCCTACGAGCAGTACTTC. Translated, it gives CASSQPTGSSYEQYF.

This clone was recorded a few times. The J gene is TRBJ2-2, the V gene TRBV27, with D possibly being TRBD1 (5 bases). The CDR3 runs 19 residues. Between the trimmed V and J ends, which lost 6 bases and 7 bases, there was a span of 30 bases. Germline assignment: CDR1 MNHEY and CDR2 SMNVEV (reference sequence). CDR3: CASSPVMGARVGLGGELFF. The CDR3 DNA is TGTGCCAGCAGCCCCGTAATGGGTGCAAGGGTGGGGCTCGGCGGGGAGCTGTTTTTT.

V and J are TRBV5-5 and TRBJ2-5; a possible D gene is TRBD1 (6 bases). V was clipped by 4 bases and J by 7 bases, with 14 bases between them. The CDR3 covers 13 residues. The germline gives CDR1 SGHKS, CDR2 YYEKEE (reference sequence). DNA of the CDR3: TGTGCCAGCAGCCCCCTGGGGGCGGGGACCCAGTACTTC. Residues: CASSPLGAGTQYF.

The chain uses TRBV7-2 and TRBJ2-5; either TRBD1 or TRBD2 may supply D (5 bases each). Trimming removed 2 bases at V and 4 bases at J, with 17 bases between. Germline lookup yields CDR1 SGHTA and CDR2 FQGNSA. This CDR3 comprises 16 residues. In nucleotides, the CDR3 is TGTGCCAGCAGCTTAATTTTGGGCCTGAGGGGAGAGACCCAGTACTTC. This gives the protein CASSLILGLRGETQYF. Drawing the rest from reference TRBV7-2 and TRBJ2-5, the complete variable domain is GAGVSQSPSNKVTEKGKDVELRCDPISGHTALYWYRQSLGQGLEFLIYFQGNSAPDKSGLPSDRFSAERTGGSVSTLTIQRTQQEDSAVYLCASSLILGLRGETQYFGPGTRLLVL.

The rearrangement joins TRBV6-5 to TRBJ2-1, with TRBD2 matching 8 bases. The V gene end was trimmed by 5 bases and the J gene end by 11 bases; junction bases not matched to a gene: 8. Germline CDR1 MNHEY, CDR2 SVGAGI. This CDR3 contains 13 residues. In DNA form, the CDR3 reads TGTGCCAGCAGTCAGTATAGCGGGGCACAGCAGTTCTTC. Amino acid sequence: CASSQYSGAQQFF.

The rearrangement uses TRBV5-3 and TRBJ2-1; perhaps TRBD1 as D (6 bases). TRBV5-3 belongs to the ORF category, with a function that is uncertain. V lost 1 base and J lost 1, with 12 bases in between. CDR3 length: 16 amino acids. The CDR3 sequence: CARSLSLTGSYNEQFF. CDR3 sequence (DNA): TGTGCCAGAAGCTTGTCCCTAACAGGGTCCTACAATGAGCAGTTCTTC.

This chain uses TRBV6-5 with TRBJ1-2; possible D gene TRBD1, 5 bases. CDR3 size: 16 residues. The germline V gene encodes CDR1 MNHEY and CDR2 SVGAGI. Between the trimmed V and J ends, which lost 0 bases and 7 bases, there was a span of 18 bases. CDR3 nucleotides: TGTGCCAGCAGTTACTCGACCATAGGGGCAGGGTTTGGCTACACCTTC. Translated: CASSYSTIGAGFGYTF.

The chain links TRBV28 to TRBJ2-7; D is possibly TRBD1 (5 bases). Germline V gene lookup returns CDR1 MDHEN and CDR2 SYDVKM. The length of the CDR3 is 13 residues. The ends were cut back, 10 bases at V and 4 bases at J, with 17 bases in the middle. The CDR3 reads CATLSGPKYEQYF. The CDR3 DNA follows: TGTGCCACCCTTTCAGGGCCGAAGTACGAGCAGTACTTC. Filled out from reference TRBV28 and TRBJ2-7, the complete variable domain reads DVKVTQSSRYLVKRTGEKVFLECVQDMDHENMFWYRQDPGLGLRLIYFSYDVKMKEKGDIPEGYSVSREKKERFSLILESASTNQTSMYLCATLSGPKYEQYFGPGTRLTVT.

The chain employs TRBV7-2 and TRBJ1-2, with D maybe TRBD1 (6 bases). The CDR3 extends over 13 amino acids. Trimming stripped 5 bases from V and 4 bases from J, with 11 bases between. Per the germline V gene, CDR1 is SGHTA and CDR2 is FQGNSA. CDR3 sequence: CASSLRDTYGYTF. The CDR3 DNA follows: TGTGCCAGCAGCCTCCGGGACACCTATGGCTACACCTTC.